This TCR beta chain was recorded in a study of blood T cell repertoires in COVID-19. Study as a whole: COVID-19 samples from acute and convalescent phases originated in the United States, Italy and Spain. PBMCs, B-cell-depleted T cells, or T cells were the source of the cDNA or gDNA that made up the material.

The count of this clone is one. The germline CDR1 and CDR2 sequences are LGHDT and YNNKEL (reference sequence). V was trimmed by 1 base and J by 3 bases, leaving 8 bases between them. The CDR3 extends over 14 amino acids. Original methodology: Reference gene primer amplification yielded estimated nucleated cell counts. The assay was immunoSEQ multiplex PCR, and TCRdb's table has in-frame clones only and misses some. V, J and clone size derive from that table, while D and trimming were established from the DNA sequence. The sample consists of approximately 300,000 clones, around 88% of them appearing once.

The TCR sequence derives from a woman in her forties or fifties with acute or convalescent COVID-19. This chain connects TRBV3-1 (or the pseudogene TRBV3-2) to TRBJ2-3; maybe TRBD2 (6 bases). Input material: peripheral blood. The DNA for the CDR3 is TGTGCCAGCAGCCAAGCGGGAGCTACAGATACGCAGTATTTT. Its translation is CASSQAGATDTQYF.